This TCR beta chain was found in a study of OX40 agonist ivuxolimab in advanced cancers. The method was immunoSEQ multiplex PCR; TCRdb's version includes in-frame clones alone and lacks a portion of them. The sample comprises roughly 52,000 clones, approximately 80% of which are singletons, and approximately 6.8% rests with the top ten. The germline V gene encodes CDR1 SGHTA and CDR2 FQGNSA. CDR3 length: 16 residues. The V and J ends lost 5 bases and 5 bases respectively, with 22 bases between them. Autoimmune disease history or systemic immunosuppression excluded patients. This clone was seen at least ten times. Antigen: not known. Study observations and caveats: Some patients who did not respond also had low normalized T-cell clonal expansion.

The sequence was obtained from an adult with an advanced solid tumor such as melanoma, head and neck, liver or kidney cancer. This chain links TRBV7-2 with TRBJ2-7; possible D gene TRBD1, 6 bases. The sequences come from CD4+ or CD8+ T cells sorted from blood, collected in a trial of the OX40 agonist ivuxolimab. CDR3 amino acids: CASSPGPTGSHDEQYF. In DNA form, the CDR3 reads TGTGCCAGCAGCCCTGGACCCACAGGGTCCCACGACGAGCAGTACTTC. The full variable domain, rest sourced from reference TRBV7-2 and TRBJ2-7, is GAGVSQSPSNKVTEKGKDVELRCDPISGHTALYWYRQSLGQGLEFLIYFQGNSAPDKSGLPSDRFSAERTGGSVSTLTIQRTQQEDSAVYLCASSPGPTGSHDEQYFGPGTRLTVT.